Sequencing of this T cell receptor beta chain was carried out in a study of post-analysis software for immune sequencing data. V shed 3 bases, J shed 8 bases, and the junction held 8 bases outside the gene matches. Germline V gene sequence: CDR1 DFQATT, CDR2 SNEGSKA (reference sequence). The CDR3 has 15 residues. Study conclusions and caveats: A few TRBV segments occurring more often in patients than controls included TRBV5-6, TRBV5-1 and TRBV20-1. In multiple sclerosis, normalized Chao1 diversity was significantly below that of controls.

Unique molecular identifiers were carried by the TCR beta cDNA libraries. Via MiXCR, TCRdb re-called the PCR reads, giving one row per CDR3 protein. The table lists 400,000 to 500,000 distinct CDR3 sequences, about 39% of them singletons. This clonotype occurred a few times. Its specificity is unknown. What was sequenced was blood. The sequence derives from a girl aged 2 to 10 with multiple sclerosis. This sequence joins TRBV20-1 and TRBJ1-4, with 11 bases lining up with TRBD1. The CDR3 reads CSAREGQGASEKLFF. In nucleotides, the CDR3 is TGCAGTGCTAGGGAAGGACAGGGGGCTTCGGAAAAACTGTTTTTT.